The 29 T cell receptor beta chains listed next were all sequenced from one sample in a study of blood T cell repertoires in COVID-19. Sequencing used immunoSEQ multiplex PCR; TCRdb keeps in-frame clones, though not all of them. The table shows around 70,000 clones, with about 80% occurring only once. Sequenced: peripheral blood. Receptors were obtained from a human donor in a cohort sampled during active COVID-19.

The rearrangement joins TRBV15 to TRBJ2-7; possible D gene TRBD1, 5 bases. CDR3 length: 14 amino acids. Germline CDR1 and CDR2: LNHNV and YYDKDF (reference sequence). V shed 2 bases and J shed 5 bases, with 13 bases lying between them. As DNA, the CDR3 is TGTGCCACCAGCAGACCCCCAGGGAACGACGAGCAGTACTTC. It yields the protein CATSRPPGNDEQYF.

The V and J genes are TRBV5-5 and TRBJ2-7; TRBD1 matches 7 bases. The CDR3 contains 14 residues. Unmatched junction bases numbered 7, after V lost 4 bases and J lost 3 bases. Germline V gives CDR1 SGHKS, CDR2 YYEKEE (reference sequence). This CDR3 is CASSPPGQIYEQYF. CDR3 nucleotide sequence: TGTGCCAGCAGCCCCCCGGGACAGATCTACGAGCAGTACTTC.

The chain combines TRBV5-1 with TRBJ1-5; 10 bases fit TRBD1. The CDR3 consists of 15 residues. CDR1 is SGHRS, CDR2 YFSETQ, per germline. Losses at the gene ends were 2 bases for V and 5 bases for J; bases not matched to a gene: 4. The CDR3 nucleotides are TGCGCCAGCAGCTTCTCCGGGACAGGGGATCAGCCCCAGCATTTT. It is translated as CASSFSGTGDQPQHF.

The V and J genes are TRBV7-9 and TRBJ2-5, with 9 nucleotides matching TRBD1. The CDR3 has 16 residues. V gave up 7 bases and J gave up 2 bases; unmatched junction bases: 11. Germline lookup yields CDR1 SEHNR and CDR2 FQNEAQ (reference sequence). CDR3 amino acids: CASTQSGTGWQETQYF. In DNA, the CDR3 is TGTGCCAGCACCCAGAGCGGGACAGGGTGGCAAGAGACCCAGTACTTC.

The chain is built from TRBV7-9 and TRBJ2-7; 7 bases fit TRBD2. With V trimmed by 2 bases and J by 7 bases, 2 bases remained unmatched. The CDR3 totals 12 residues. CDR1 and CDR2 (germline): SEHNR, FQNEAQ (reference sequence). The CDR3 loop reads CASSLPREEQYF. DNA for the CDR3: TGTGCCAGCAGCTTACCGCGGGAGGAGCAGTACTTC.

The CDR3 reads CASSLARISYEQYF. The CDR3 region has the DNA TGTGCCAGCAGCTTAGCGCGGATCTCCTACGAGCAGTACTTC. The chain is built from TRBV7-2 and TRBJ2-7; D gene ambiguous. CDR1 is SGHTA and CDR2 is FQGNSA in the germline V gene. The CDR3 extends over 14 amino acids. Deletions cut 0 bases from V and 0 bases from J, with 6 bases between.

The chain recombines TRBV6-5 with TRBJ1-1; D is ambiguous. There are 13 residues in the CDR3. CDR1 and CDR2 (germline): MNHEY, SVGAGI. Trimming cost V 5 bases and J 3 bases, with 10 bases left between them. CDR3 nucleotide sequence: TGTGCCAGCAGTATAGAAGTCGACACTGAAGCTTTCTTT. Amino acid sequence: CASSIEVDTEAFF.

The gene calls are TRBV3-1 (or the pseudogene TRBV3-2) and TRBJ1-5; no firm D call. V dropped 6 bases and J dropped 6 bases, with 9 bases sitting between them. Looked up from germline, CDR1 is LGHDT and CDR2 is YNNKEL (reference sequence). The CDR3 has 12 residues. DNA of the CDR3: TGTGCCAGCAGTTATAGCGGTCAGCCCCAGCATTTT. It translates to CASSYSGQPQHF.

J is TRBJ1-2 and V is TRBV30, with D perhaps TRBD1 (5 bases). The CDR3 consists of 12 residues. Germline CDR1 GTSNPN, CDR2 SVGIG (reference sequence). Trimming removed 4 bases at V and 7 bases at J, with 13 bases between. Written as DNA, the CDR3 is TGTGCCTGGACCCTGGTGGGGGGTGGCTACACCTTC. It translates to CAWTLVGGGYTF.

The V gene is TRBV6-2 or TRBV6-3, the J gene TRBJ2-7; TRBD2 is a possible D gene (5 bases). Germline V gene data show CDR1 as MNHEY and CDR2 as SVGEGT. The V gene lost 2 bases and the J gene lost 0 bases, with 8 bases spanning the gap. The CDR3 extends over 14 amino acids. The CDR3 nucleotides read TGTGCCAGCAGTTACGGCGGGTACTCCTACGAGCAGTACTTC. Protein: CASSYGGYSYEQYF.

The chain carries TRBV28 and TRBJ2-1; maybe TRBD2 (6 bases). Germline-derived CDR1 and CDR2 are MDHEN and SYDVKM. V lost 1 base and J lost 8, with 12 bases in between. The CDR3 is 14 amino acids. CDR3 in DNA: TGTGCCAGCAGTTTATTAGGGTCTAGCGATGAGCAGTTCTTC. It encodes CASSLLGSSDEQFF.

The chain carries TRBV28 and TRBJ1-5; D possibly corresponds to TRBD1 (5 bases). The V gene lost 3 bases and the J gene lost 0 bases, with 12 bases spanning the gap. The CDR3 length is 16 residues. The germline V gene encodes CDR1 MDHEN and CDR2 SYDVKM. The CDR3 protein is CASSLTGDVSNQPQHF. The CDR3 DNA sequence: TGTGCCAGCAGTTTGACGGGGGATGTTAGCAATCAGCCCCAGCATTTT.

CDR3 in DNA: TGCACCAGCAGCCACCCACCAGGGCCTAGCGGGGACTTCAATGAGCAGTTCTTC. Its translation is CTSSHPPGPSGDFNEQFF. This chain links TRBV1 with TRBJ2-1; TRBD2 was called by the table and not checked on the DNA. TRBV1 is deemed a pseudogene. CDR3 length: 18 residues.

CDR3 nucleotide sequence: TGCGCCAGCAGCTTGACTAGTTTCGGTGAGCAGTTCTTC. This sequence encodes CASSLTSFGEQFF. This chain links TRBV5-1 with TRBJ2-1; possibly TRBD2 for D (5 bases). CDR3 length: 13 amino acids. The V gene's germline CDR1 is SGHRS and CDR2 YFSETQ. The ends were cut back, 1 base at V and 9 bases at J, with 11 bases in the middle.

The CDR3 DNA sequence: TGTGCCAGCAGTTACTCGATCGGACTGCGATCCTACGAGCAGTACTTC. Translating it yields CASSYSIGLRSYEQYF. The V gene is TRBV6-2 or TRBV6-3, the J gene TRBJ2-7; D perhaps matches TRBD2 (5 bases). Per germline, CDR1 MNHEY and CDR2 SVGEGT. The CDR3 runs 16 residues. V lost 0 bases, J lost 1 base, and 13 bases lay in between.

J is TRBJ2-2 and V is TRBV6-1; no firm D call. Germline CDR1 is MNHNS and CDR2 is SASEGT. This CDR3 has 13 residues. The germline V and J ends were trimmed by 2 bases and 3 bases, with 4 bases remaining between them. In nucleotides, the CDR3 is TGTGCCAGCAGTGAACACTACACCGGGGAGCTGTTTTTT. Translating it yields CASSEHYTGELFF.

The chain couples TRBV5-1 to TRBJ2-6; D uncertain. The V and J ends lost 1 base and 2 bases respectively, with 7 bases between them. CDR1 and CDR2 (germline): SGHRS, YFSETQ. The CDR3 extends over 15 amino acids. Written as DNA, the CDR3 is TGCGCCAGCAGCTTGCAGGCAGCTGGGGCCAACGTCCTGACTTTC. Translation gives CASSLQAAGANVLTF. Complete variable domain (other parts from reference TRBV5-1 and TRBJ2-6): KAGVTQTPRYLIKTRGQQVTLSCSPISGHRSVSWYQQTPGQGLQFLFEYFSETQRNKGNFPGRFSGRQFSNSRSEMNVSTLELGDSALYLCASSLQAAGANVLTFGAGSRLTVL.

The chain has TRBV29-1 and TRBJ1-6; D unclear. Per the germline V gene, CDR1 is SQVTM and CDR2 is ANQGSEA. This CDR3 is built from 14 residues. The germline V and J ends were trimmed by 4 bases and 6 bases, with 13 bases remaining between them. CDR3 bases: TGCAGCGTTGTAAGTCACGGGGTTAATTCACCCCTCCACTTT. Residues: CSVVSHGVNSPLHF.

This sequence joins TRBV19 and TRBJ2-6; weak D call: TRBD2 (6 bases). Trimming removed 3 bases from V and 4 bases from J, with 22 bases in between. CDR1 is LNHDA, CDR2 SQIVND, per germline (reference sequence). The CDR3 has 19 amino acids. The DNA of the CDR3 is TGTGCCAGTAGTATGGAGGAAGGGTTCGGCGGGGAAGGGGCCAACGTCCTGACTTTC. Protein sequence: CASSMEEGFGGEGANVLTF.

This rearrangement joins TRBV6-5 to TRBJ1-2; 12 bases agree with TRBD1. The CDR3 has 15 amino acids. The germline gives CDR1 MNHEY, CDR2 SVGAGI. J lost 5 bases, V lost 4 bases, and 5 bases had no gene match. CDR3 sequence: CASSSGTGGSYGYTF. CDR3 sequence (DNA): TGTGCCAGCAGTTCGGGGACAGGGGGCTCATATGGCTACACCTTC.

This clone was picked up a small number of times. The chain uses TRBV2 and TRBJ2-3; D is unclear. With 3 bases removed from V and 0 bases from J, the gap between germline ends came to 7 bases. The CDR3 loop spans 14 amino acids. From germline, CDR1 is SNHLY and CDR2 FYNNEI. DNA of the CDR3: TGTGCCAGCAGTGATATCCGGAGCACAGATACGCAGTATTTT. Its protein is CASSDIRSTDTQYF.

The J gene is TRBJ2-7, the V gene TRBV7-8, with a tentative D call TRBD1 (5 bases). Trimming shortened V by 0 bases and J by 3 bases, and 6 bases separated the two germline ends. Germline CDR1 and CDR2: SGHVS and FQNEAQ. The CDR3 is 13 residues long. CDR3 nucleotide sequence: TGTGCCAGCAGCTTAGCAGGGGACTACGAGCAGTACTTC. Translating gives CASSLAGDYEQYF. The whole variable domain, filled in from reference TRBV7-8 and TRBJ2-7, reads GAGVSQSPRYKVAKRGQDVALRCDPISGHVSLFWYQQALGQGPEFLTYFQNEAQLDKSGLPSDRFFAERPEGSVSTLKIQRTQQEDSAVYLCASSLAGDYEQYFGPGTRLTVT.

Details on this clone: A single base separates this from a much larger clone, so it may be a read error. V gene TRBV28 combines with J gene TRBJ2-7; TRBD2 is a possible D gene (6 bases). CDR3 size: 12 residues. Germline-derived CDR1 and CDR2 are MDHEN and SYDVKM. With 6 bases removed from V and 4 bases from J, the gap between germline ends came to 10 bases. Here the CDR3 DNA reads TGTGCCAGCAGCCGGCGGGGTTACGAGCAGTACTTC. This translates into CASSRRGYEQYF.

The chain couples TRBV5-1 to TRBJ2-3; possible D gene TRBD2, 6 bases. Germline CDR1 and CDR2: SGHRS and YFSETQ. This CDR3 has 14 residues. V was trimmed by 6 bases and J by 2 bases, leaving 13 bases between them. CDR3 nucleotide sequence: TGCGCCAGCACCTCCTTGCGGGACACAGATACGCAGTATTTT. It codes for CASTSLRDTDTQYF.

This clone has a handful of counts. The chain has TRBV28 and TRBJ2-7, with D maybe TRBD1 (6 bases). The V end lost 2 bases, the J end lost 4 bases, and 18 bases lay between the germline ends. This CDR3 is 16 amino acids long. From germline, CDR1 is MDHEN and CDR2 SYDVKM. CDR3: CASSLIPGANLYEQYF. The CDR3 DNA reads TGTGCCAGCAGTTTAATCCCAGGGGCGAACCTATACGAGCAGTACTTC.

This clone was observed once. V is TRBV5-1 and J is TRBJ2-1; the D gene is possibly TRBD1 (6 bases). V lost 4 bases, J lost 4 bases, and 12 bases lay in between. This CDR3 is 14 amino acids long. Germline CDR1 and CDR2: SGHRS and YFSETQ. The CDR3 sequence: CASSPRTVYNEQFF. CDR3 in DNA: TGCGCCAGCAGCCCACGGACAGTTTACAATGAGCAGTTCTTC.

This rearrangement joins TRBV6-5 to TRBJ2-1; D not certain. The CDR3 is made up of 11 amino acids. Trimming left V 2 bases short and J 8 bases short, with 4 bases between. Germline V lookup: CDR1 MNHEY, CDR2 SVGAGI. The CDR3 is CASSYRDEQFF. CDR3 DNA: TGTGCCAGCAGTTACCGGGATGAGCAGTTCTTC.

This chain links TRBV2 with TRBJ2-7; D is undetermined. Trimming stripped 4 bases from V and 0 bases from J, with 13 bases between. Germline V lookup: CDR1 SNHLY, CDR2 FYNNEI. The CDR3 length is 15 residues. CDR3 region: CASSGLLMSSYEQYF. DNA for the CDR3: TGTGCCAGCAGTGGATTGCTAATGAGCTCCTACGAGCAGTACTTC.

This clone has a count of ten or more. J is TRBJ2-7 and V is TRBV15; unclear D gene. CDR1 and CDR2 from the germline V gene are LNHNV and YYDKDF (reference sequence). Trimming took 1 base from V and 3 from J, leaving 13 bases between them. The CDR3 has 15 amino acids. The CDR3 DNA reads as TGTGCCACCAGCAGAGTCGGTCTGTTTAACTACGAGCAGTACTTC. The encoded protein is CATSRVGLFNYEQYF.